These 27 T cell receptor beta chains were all obtained from the same sample, sequenced in a study of metastatic and nonmetastatic thyroid tumors. MiXCR reprocessed the PCR reads for TCRdb. The sample holds tens of thousands of clones, 15% seen once. Patients underwent thyroid surgery, and none had received any treatment before it. The sample was blood. All receptors come from a female donor with papillary thyroid cancer or a benign thyroid nodule (not recorded which). Some clones in this sample may be carry-over from other donors' samples.

This clone was seen many times. The genes are TRBV28 and TRBJ1-2; possible D gene TRBD1, 5 bases. With 8 bases removed from V and 7 bases from J, the gap between germline ends came to 5 bases. The germline gives CDR1 MDHEN, CDR2 SYDVKM. The CDR3 is 9 amino acids. The DNA of the CDR3 is TGTGCCAGCGGGGGTGGCTACACCTTC. It encodes CASGGGYTF.

This clone was counted ten times or more. This rearrangement joins TRBV28 to TRBJ1-1, with TRBD1 identical over 8 bases. From germline, CDR1 is MDHEN and CDR2 SYDVKM. The CDR3 runs 16 residues. V trimming: 6 bases; J trimming: 1 base; junction bases outside the gene matches: 10. The CDR3 DNA sequence: TGTGCCAGCAGACGAACAACAGGGGGTGGGAACACTGAAGCTTTCTTT. It translates to CASRRTTGGGNTEAFF.

This clone was seen ten or more times. This sequence joins TRBV11-2 and TRBJ2-5, with 7 bases aligning to TRBD2. The germline gives CDR1 SGHAT, CDR2 FQNNGV. V lost 0 bases, J lost 4 bases, and 5 bases stayed unmatched. The CDR3 is 15 amino acids. CDR3 amino acids: CASSLDRGGRETQYF. CDR3 coding DNA: TGTGCCAGCAGCTTAGATCGGGGAGGGAGAGAGACCCAGTACTTC.

This clone was seen more than once but under ten times. The chain combines TRBV20-1 with TRBJ2-3; D unresolved. Per the germline V gene, CDR1 is DFQATT and CDR2 is SNEGSKA (reference sequence). V was clipped by 3 bases and J by 0 bases, with 7 bases between them. This CDR3 comprises 13 residues. CDR3 bases: TGCAGTGCTAGCAGTCCAAGCACAGATACGCAGTATTTT. Translating it yields CSASSPSTDTQYF.

Many counts were recorded for this clone. The chain recombines TRBV7-9 with TRBJ2-1, with 8 bases aligning to TRBD1. Per the germline V gene, CDR1 is SEHNR and CDR2 is FQNEAQ (reference sequence). After removal of 4 bases from V and 2 bases from J, the junction contained 4 bases not matched to a gene. CDR3 size: 15 residues. The CDR3, as DNA: TGTGCCAGCAGCTATGACAGGGGAGCCTACAATGAGCAGTTCTTC. It encodes CASSYDRGAYNEQFF.

The chain couples TRBV27 to TRBJ1-1; possible D gene TRBD1, 5 bases. The germline CDR1 and CDR2 sequences are MNHEY and SMNVEV (reference sequence). The CDR3 extends over 12 amino acids. V was trimmed by 6 bases and J by 3 bases, leaving 8 bases between them. In nucleotides, the CDR3 is TGTGCCAGCAGAGGGGTCTACACTGAAGCTTTCTTT. Translating it yields CASRGVYTEAFF.

About this clone itself: Its ends do not fully match the called genes, so a read error is possible. This chain's CDR3 is CASKHGLAADF. In DNA form, the CDR3 reads TGTGCCAGCAAGCACGGTCTCGCCGCGGACTTC. V and J are TRBV2 and TRBJ2-7; no clear D gene. CDR3 length equals 11 residues. CDR1 is SNHLY, CDR2 FYNNEI, per germline.

The V call is TRBV11-1, the J call TRBJ1-2, with a tentative D call TRBD1 (6 bases). This CDR3 is built from 11 residues. Trimming took off 7 bases at V and 13 bases at J, with 16 bases between the two ends. Germline CDR1 reads SGHAT; CDR2 reads FQDESV (reference sequence). The CDR3 sequence is CASILTGQVTF. For the CDR3, the DNA is TGTGCCAGCATTCTGACAGGTCAGGTCACCTTC.

At least ten counts were recorded for this clone. The V and J genes are TRBV11-2 and TRBJ2-3; D remains unclear. The CDR3 spans 14 residues. V was shortened by 1 base and J by 1 base, with 6 bases between the two germline ends. The germline V gene encodes CDR1 SGHAT and CDR2 FQNNGV. CDR3 residues: CASSLGARTDTQYF. In nucleotides, the CDR3 is TGTGCCAGCAGCTTAGGGGCTCGCACAGATACGCAGTATTTT.

The table lists this clone with many counts. The chain links TRBV11-3 to TRBJ2-5; D might be TRBD1 or TRBD2, each matching 5 bases. This CDR3 contains 15 residues. Germline assignment: CDR1 SGHNT and CDR2 YENEEA. V was clipped by 0 bases and J by 3 bases, with 11 bases between them. CDR3 coding DNA: TGTGCCAGCAGCTTAGATGGGACGCCCGAAGAGACCCAGTACTTC. This codes for CASSLDGTPEETQYF.

This clone was seen more than once but under ten times. The rearrangement links TRBV7-6 to TRBJ1-1; TRBD1 matches at 8 bases. CDR1 SGHVS and CDR2 FNYEAQ come from the germline V gene. The V and J ends lost 5 bases and 4 bases, in that order; junction bases with no gene match: 9. The CDR3 is 15 residues long. CDR3 sequence (DNA): TGTGCCAGCAGCGCTACAGGGGGTGATATCACTGAAGCTTTCTTT. It is translated as CASSATGGDITEAFF.

This clone was seen at least ten times. V and J are TRBV30 and TRBJ1-3; 8 positions agree with TRBD1. Looked up from germline, CDR1 is GTSNPN and CDR2 is SVGIG (reference sequence). Trimming at V came to 3 bases and at J to 10 bases, leaving 5 bases not matched to a gene. The CDR3 contains 12 residues. This chain's CDR3 is CAWSLTGATIYF. CDR3 bases: TGTGCCTGGAGCCTGACAGGGGCGACCATATATTTT.

This clone came up many times. The V gene is TRBV20-1, the J gene TRBJ1-1; 10 bases agree with TRBD1. V lost 0 bases to trimming and J lost 5 bases; unmatched junction nucleotides: 6. Germline CDR1 DFQATT, CDR2 SNEGSKA (reference sequence). This CDR3 is 15 amino acids long. CDR3 DNA sequence: TGCAGTGCTAGAGATCCGACAGGGGGCAGGACTGAAGCTTTCTTT. Its translation: CSARDPTGGRTEAFF.

Turning to this clone: At one boundary the junction diverges from the germline segment, which might be a read error. The chain links TRBV7-2 to TRBJ2-7; 9 positions agree with TRBD1. The CDR3 covers 17 residues. The germline V gene encodes CDR1 SGHTA and CDR2 FQGNSA. CDR3 sequence reads: CASILASLMDRGYEQYF. CDR3 in DNA: TGTGCCAGCATCTTAGCCTCGCTCATGGACAGGGGTTACGAGCAGTACTTC.

Worth noting for this clone: A much larger clone lies one base from this, so it may be a read error. The V call is TRBV20-1, the J call TRBJ1-1; D is unclear. Trimming took 6 bases from V and 4 from J, leaving 12 bases between them. Germline V CDR1 and CDR2: DFQATT, SNEGSKA (reference sequence). The CDR3 spans 12 residues. CDR3 nucleotide sequence: TGCAGTGCCCCCCATGTGGGCACTGAAGCTTTCTTT. Its protein product is CSAPHVGTEAFF.

This clone came up many times. This same CDR3 is encoded by further DNA sequences in the sample. The V call is TRBV29-1, the J call TRBJ2-2; 12 nucleotides align to TRBD1. Trimming cost V 3 bases and J 3 bases; bases outside gene matches: 5. The CDR3 consists of 16 residues. Germline loops: CDR1 SQVTM, CDR2 ANQGSEA. The CDR3 reads CSVDGDRGHDTGELFF. CDR3 DNA sequence: TGCAGCGTTGATGGGGACAGGGGGCACGACACCGGGGAGCTGTTTTTT.

A remark on this clone: Other DNA sequences within the sample encode an identical CDR3. The rearrangement uses TRBV20-1 and TRBJ2-7, with D maybe TRBD1 (5 bases). The germline gives CDR1 DFQATT, CDR2 SNEGSKA (reference sequence). The CDR3 extends over 13 amino acids. Trimming left V 6 bases short and J 6 bases short, with 18 bases between. The CDR3 DNA reads TGCAGTGCCCTGGGGCCCGGGCCTAGCGAGCAGTACTTC. Translated: CSALGPGPSEQYF.

The chain recombines TRBV11-2 with TRBJ1-1; D ambiguous. The V end was cut by 1 base, the J end by 5 bases, with 5 bases between. The CDR3 is 12 residues long. Germline assignment: CDR1 SGHAT and CDR2 FQNNGV. The CDR3 spells CASSLAGTEAFF. Written as DNA, the CDR3 is TGTGCCAGCAGCTTAGCGGGGACTGAAGCTTTCTTT.

This clone has at least ten counts. The chain combines TRBV2 with TRBJ1-2, with D unclear. V was pared by 5 bases and J by 8 bases, with 12 bases between. Germline V gene sequence: CDR1 SNHLY, CDR2 FYNNEI. The CDR3 is 12 residues long. CDR3 sequence: CASSFREEGYTF. The CDR3 DNA reads TGTGCCAGCAGTTTCCGGGAGGAGGGCTACACCTTC.

This clone was seen at least ten times. V and J are TRBV19 and TRBJ2-2; perhaps D is TRBD1 or TRBD2 (5 bases each). Germline CDR1 and CDR2: LNHDA and SQIVND (reference sequence). Trimming took 8 bases from V and 6 from J, leaving 13 bases between them. This CDR3 has 13 amino acids. The CDR3 bases are TGTGCCAGTTCGGGGCCTGGGGCCGGGGAGCTGTTTTTT. Translating gives CASSGPGAGELFF.

This clone was detected many times. J is TRBJ2-7 and V is TRBV20-1; perhaps TRBD1 as D (5 bases). Germline lookup yields CDR1 DFQATT and CDR2 SNEGSKA (reference sequence). The ends were cut back, 6 bases at V and 3 bases at J, with 18 bases in the middle. This CDR3 is 14 amino acids long. The chain's CDR3 is CSATNPDKGYEQYF. The CDR3, as DNA: TGCAGTGCAACGAATCCGGACAAGGGCTACGAGCAGTACTTC.

In its sample, this clone was seen many times. Written as DNA, the CDR3 is TGTGCCAGCACCAAAGGGGATACGCAGTATTTT. It is translated as CASTKGDTQYF. The V gene is TRBV6-2 or TRBV6-3, the J gene TRBJ2-3; unclear D gene. The CDR3 extends over 11 amino acids. V was shortened by 7 bases and J by 6 bases, with 8 bases between the two germline ends. Germline values: CDR1 MNHEY, CDR2 SVGEGT.

Ten or more counts support this clone. Other DNA sequences in the sample encode the same CDR3. CDR3 residues: CSARWTAYGYTF. The CDR3 DNA reads TGCAGTGCCCGGTGGACAGCCTATGGCTACACCTTC. The chain recombines TRBV20-1 with TRBJ1-2, with D perhaps matching TRBD1 (6 bases). V gave up 6 bases and J gave up 4 bases, with 12 bases separating them. There are 12 residues in the CDR3. Looked up from germline, CDR1 is DFQATT and CDR2 is SNEGSKA (reference sequence).

The sample holds many counts of this clone. The chain is built from TRBV10-2 and TRBJ1-5, with D uncertain. This CDR3 spans 14 amino acids. Trimming took 3 bases from V and 0 from J, leaving 6 bases between them. Germline CDR1 reads WSHSY; CDR2 reads SAAADI. DNA for the CDR3: TGCGCCAGCAGTGACCCTAATAGCAATCAGCCCCAGCATTTT. Its protein is CASSDPNSNQPQHF.

This clone was seen a few times. The J gene is TRBJ2-1, the V gene TRBV6-1; maybe TRBD2 (6 bases). CDR3 length equals 15 residues. Germline CDR1 is MNHNS and CDR2 is SASEGT. The germline V and J ends were trimmed by 6 bases and 8 bases, with 20 bases remaining between them. Written as DNA, the CDR3 is TGTGCCAGCAGGGACCGACTAGGGCCTAGGCATGAGCAGTTCTTC. Residues: CASRDRLGPRHEQFF.

The chain is built from TRBV28 and TRBJ2-1, with 7 positions matching TRBD2. Germline CDR1 MDHEN, CDR2 SYDVKM. The CDR3 runs 16 residues. The ends lost 6 bases at V and 9 bases at J; junction bases unmatched: 17. The CDR3 region is CASSPWSGVGDGEQFF. The CDR3 DNA follows: TGTGCCAGCAGCCCATGGAGCGGGGTAGGGGATGGTGAGCAGTTCTTC.

There are many counts of this clone. V is TRBV20-1 and J is TRBJ2-7, with TRBD1 matching over 8 bases. The trim removed 0 bases at V and 6 bases at J, leaving 13 bases unmatched. The CDR3 is 16 amino acids. The germline CDR1 and CDR2 sequences are DFQATT and SNEGSKA (reference sequence). Written as DNA, the CDR3 is TGCAGTGCTAGAGATCTCTACAGGGGGGTTTTTGGCGAGCAGTACTTC. Translation: CSARDLYRGVFGEQYF.